The clone carrying this TCR beta chain was recorded only once. Its antigen is as yet unknown. This specimen comes from a study of Ad26.COV2.S vaccination and SARS-CoV-2 variants. Study-level points and caveats: With respect to non-spike TCR breadth, vaccine and placebo recipients were similar.

The data were produced by immunoSEQ multiplex PCR, yet TCRdb's version contains in-frame clones alone and is incomplete. Of about 350,000 clones detected, about 92% appear once; the ten largest clones hold around 4%. CDR1 MNHEY and CDR2 SMNVEV come from the germline V gene (reference sequence). The CDR3 covers 15 residues. V lost 5 bases and J lost 10; bases outside the gene matches: 5. The V gene is TRBV27, the J gene TRBJ2-1; 16 nucleotides align to TRBD2. This receptor was identified in a human donor who had recovered from COVID-19. Sequences were derived from peripheral blood, sampled after recovery from COVID-19. The CDR3 sequence is CASSTGTSGRGEQFF. For the CDR3, the DNA is TGTGCCAGCAGTACCGGGACTAGCGGGAGGGGAGAGCAGTTCTTC.